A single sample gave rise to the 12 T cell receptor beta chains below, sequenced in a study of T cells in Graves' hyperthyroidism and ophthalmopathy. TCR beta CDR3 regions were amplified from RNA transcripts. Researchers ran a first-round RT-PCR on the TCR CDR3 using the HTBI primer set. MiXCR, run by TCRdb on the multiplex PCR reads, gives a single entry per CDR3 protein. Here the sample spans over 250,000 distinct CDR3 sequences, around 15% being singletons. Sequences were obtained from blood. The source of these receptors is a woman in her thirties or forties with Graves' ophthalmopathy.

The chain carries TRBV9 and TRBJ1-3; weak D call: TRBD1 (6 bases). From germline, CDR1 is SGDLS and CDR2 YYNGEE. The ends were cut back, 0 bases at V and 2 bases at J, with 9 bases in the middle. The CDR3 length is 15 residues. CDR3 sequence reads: CASSVEAGAGNTIYF. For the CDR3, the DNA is TGTGCCAGCAGCGTAGAGGCAGGGGCTGGAAACACCATATATTTT.

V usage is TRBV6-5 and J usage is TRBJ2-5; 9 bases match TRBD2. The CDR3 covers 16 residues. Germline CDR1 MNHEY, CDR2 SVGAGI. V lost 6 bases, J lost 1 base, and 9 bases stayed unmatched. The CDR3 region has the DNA TGTGCCAGCAGCTTATCTAAGGGACTAGCCCAAGAGACCCAGTACTTC. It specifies CASSLSKGLAQETQYF.

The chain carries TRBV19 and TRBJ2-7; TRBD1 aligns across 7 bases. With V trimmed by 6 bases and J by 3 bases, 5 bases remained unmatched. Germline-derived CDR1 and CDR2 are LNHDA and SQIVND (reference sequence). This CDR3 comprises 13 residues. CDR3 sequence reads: CASRTGTVYEQYF. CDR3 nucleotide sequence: TGTGCCAGTAGAACCGGGACAGTCTACGAGCAGTACTTC.

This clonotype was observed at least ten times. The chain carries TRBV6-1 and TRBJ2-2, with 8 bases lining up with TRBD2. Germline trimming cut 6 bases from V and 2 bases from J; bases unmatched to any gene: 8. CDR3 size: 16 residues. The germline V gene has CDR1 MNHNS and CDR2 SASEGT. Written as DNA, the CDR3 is TGTGCCAGCAGGTTCTTAGCGGGACGAAACACCGGGGAGCTGTTTTTT. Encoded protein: CASRFLAGRNTGELFF.

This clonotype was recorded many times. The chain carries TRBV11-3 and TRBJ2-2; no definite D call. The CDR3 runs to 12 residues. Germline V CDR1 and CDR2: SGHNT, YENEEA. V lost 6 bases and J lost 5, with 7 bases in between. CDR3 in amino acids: CASRIPTGELFF. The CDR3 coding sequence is TGTGCCAGCAGGATTCCAACCGGGGAGCTGTTTTTT.

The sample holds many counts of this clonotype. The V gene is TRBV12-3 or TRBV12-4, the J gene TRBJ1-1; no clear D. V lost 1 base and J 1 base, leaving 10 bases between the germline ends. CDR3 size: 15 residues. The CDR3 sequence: CASSLEVPENTEAFF. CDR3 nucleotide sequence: TGTGCCAGCAGTTTAGAGGTCCCAGAGAACACTGAAGCTTTCTTT.

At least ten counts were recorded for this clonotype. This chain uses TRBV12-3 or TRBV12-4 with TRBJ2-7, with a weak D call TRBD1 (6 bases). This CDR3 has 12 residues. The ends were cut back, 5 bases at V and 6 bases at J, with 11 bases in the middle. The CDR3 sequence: CASSSGQSEQYF. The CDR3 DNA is TGTGCCAGCAGTAGCGGACAGTCCGAGCAGTACTTC.

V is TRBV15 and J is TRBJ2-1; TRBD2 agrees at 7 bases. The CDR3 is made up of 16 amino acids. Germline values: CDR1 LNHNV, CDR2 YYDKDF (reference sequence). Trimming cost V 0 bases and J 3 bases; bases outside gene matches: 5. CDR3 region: CATSRDGGRRYNEQFF. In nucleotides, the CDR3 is TGTGCCACCAGCAGAGACGGCGGGAGACGCTACAATGAGCAGTTCTTC.

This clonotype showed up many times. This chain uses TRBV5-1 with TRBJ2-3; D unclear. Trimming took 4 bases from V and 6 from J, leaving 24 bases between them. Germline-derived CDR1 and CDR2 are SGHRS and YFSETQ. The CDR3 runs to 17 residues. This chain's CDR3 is CASSREREVLGMDTQYF. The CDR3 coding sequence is TGCGCCAGCAGCAGGGAAAGGGAAGTCTTAGGAATGGATACGCAGTATTTT.

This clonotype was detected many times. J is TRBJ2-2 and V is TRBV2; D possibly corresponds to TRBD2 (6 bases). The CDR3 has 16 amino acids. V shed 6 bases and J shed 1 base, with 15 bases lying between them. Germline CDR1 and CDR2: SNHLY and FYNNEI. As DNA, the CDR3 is TGTGCCAGCAGAATGGGAGGCACTCTGAACACCGGGGAGCTGTTTTTT. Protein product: CASRMGGTLNTGELFF.

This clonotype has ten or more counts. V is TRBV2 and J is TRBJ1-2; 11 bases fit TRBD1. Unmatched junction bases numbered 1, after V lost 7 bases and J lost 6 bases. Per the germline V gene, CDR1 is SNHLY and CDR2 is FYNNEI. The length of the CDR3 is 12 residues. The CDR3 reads CASKGQGDGYTF. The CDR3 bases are TGTGCCAGCAAGGGACAGGGGGATGGCTACACCTTC.

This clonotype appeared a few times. The CDR3 protein is CASSLLRGVGNQPQHF. CDR3 DNA: TGTGCCAGCAGCTTATTGAGAGGCGTCGGCAATCAGCCCCAGCATTTT. The V gene is TRBV5-8, the J gene TRBJ1-5; D call uncertain. The germline CDR1 and CDR2 sequences are SGHTS and YDEGEE. The CDR3 extends over 16 amino acids. V was cut by 2 bases and J by 2 bases, with 14 bases left in between.